The clone carrying this T cell receptor (beta chain) occurred a few times. Its antigen is still unknown. This sample was included in a study of cytomegalovirus exposure and HLA in healthy donors. Donors were nominally healthy when sampled, though unrecorded immune exposures were likely. PCR used 60 Vbeta primers and 13 Jbeta primers. Here immunoSEQ multiplex PCR was the method, and the copy in TCRdb shows in-frame clones only, minus some. Of some 140,000 clones listed, more than 75% are singletons. Study-wide results and limits: In a later analysis, a missense DCLRE1C variant was linked to TCR beta V- and J-gene trimming. A few chains tied to CMV proved CMV antigen-specific in vitro.

Germline V gives CDR1 SNHLY, CDR2 FYNNEI. V was shortened by 5 bases and J by 6 bases, with 13 bases between the two germline ends. The CDR3 consists of 13 residues. This chain links TRBV2 with TRBJ1-1; TRBD1 is a possible D gene (6 bases). The specimen was PBMCs. This receptor was taken from a female donor in good health and CMV-seronegative. The CDR3 protein is CASSTNRAAEAFF. The CDR3 coding sequence is TGTGCCAGCAGTACGAACAGGGCTGCTGAAGCTTTCTTT.